In its sample, the clone carrying this T cell receptor beta chain was seen once. CDR3 length equals 13 residues. The V end lost 6 bases, the J end lost 2 bases, and 10 bases lay between the germline ends. Per germline, CDR1 MNHEY and CDR2 SVGAGI. The record originates from a study of cytomegalovirus exposure and HLA in healthy donors. PCR was performed using 60 Vbeta and 13 Jbeta primers. Sequenced by immunoSEQ multiplex PCR; TCRdb stores in-frame clones only, minus some. The sample carries 150,000 to 200,000 clones, about 65% recorded once. The sequenced sample consisted of PBMCs. This receptor was identified in a girl between 10 and 17 years old in good health and CMV-seronegative. The rearrangement uses TRBV6-5 and TRBJ1-1, with D unclear. CDR3 sequence reads: CASSKFQNTEAFF. The CDR3 DNA sequence: TGTGCCAGCAGCAAATTCCAAAACACTGAAGCTTTCTTT.